This T cell receptor (beta chain) was observed in a study of T cell repertoires in cytomegalovirus infection. Overall study: It can be stated that public TCR beta signatures indicated CMV infection as well as a matching HLA type.

TCRdb processed the reads anew with MiXCR; each CDR3 protein has one entry. The table includes under 300,000 distinct CDR3 sequences, about a sixth detected once. Findings and caveats of the study: What dominated the ex vivo response were HLA-C-restricted CMV-specific TCR beta clonotypes. Cumulative frequency (of public TCR beta family members) identified carriers of CMV plus the relevant HLA.

V lost 5 bases, J lost 5 bases, and 9 bases stayed unmatched. The CDR3 spans 15 residues. Germline-derived CDR1 and CDR2 are SEHNR and FQNEAQ (reference sequence). As concerns this clonotype: The target antigen is unknown.

The sequence was collected from a human donor in good health (CMV status not recorded). Some clones in this sample may be carry-over from other donors' samples. The J gene is TRBJ2-1, the V gene TRBV7-9; 7 bases are a match to TRBD2. The sample taken for sequencing was CD8+ T cells from PBMCs. The DNA of the CDR3 is TGTGCCAGCAGCCCTCCCTTCCTAGCGGACAATGAGCAGTTCTTC. Its translation is CASSPPFLADNEQFF.